These T cell receptor beta chains were read from a single sample in a study of blood T cell repertoires in COVID-19. Profiling relied on immunoSEQ multiplex PCR, and the TCRdb table lists in-frame clones only, not all of them. The sample includes a few hundred thousand clones, around 86% seen only once; the top ten take 1%. Sequencing was performed on peripheral blood. These receptors were taken from a man aged 50 to 59 with active or convalescent COVID-19. Both conserved end residues are part of each CDR3. D genes are given only for firm matches. Clone size is given for some rows only: seen once, a few or many times, or a class if the clone is expanded.

J gene: TRBJ1-1
clone size: NA
D gene: NA
V gene: TRBV11-2
CDR3 DNA: TGTGCCAGCAGCCAACAGTCGTCGGAAGCTTTCTTT
CDR3 protein: CASSQQSSEAFF

J gene: TRBJ1-5
clone size: once
D gene: TRBD1
V gene: TRBV19
CDR3 DNA: TGTGCCAGTAGTCGGACAGGAAGCAGCAATCAGCCCCAGCATTTT
CDR3 protein: CASSRTGSSNQPQHF

J gene: TRBJ1-6
clone size: NA
D gene: NA
V gene: TRBV28
CDR3 DNA: TGTGCCAGCGGAGGGGGAGGGAGTTGGTCACCCCTCCACTTT
CDR3 protein: CASGGGGSWSPLHF

J gene: TRBJ2-3
clone size: NA
D gene: TRBD2
V gene: TRBV11-2
CDR3 DNA: TGTGCCAGCGACAAAGGGACTAGCTTTAGCACAGATACGCAGTATTTT
CDR3 protein: CASDKGTSFSTDTQYF

J gene: TRBJ1-2
clone size: NA
D gene: NA
V gene: TRBV5-1
CDR3 DNA: TGCGCCAGCAGCTTGGGCGACGGGAACTATGGCTACACCTTC
CDR3 protein: CASSLGDGNYGYTF

J gene: TRBJ1-1
clone size: NA
D gene: NA
V gene: TRBV13
CDR3 DNA: TGTGCCAGCAGCCAAGAACCGGGGTTGGACACTGAAGCTTTCTTT
CDR3 protein: CASSQEPGLDTEAFF

J gene: TRBJ2-3
clone size: NA
D gene: TRBD1
V gene: TRBV18
CDR3 DNA: TGTGCCAGCTCACCTGGACAGGGCGGCCTCACAGATACGCAGTATTTT
CDR3 protein: CASSPGQGGLTDTQYF

J gene: TRBJ1-1
clone size: NA
D gene: NA
V gene: TRBV19
CDR3 DNA: TGTGCCAGTACTCACCGGGACTTTATCACTGAAGCTTTCTTT
CDR3 protein: CASTHRDFITEAFF

J gene: TRBJ1-1
clone size: NA
D gene: NA
V gene: TRBV30
CDR3 DNA: TGTGCCTGGAGCCCCCGACCCACCGGGGAAGCTTTCTTT
CDR3 protein: CAWSPRPTGEAFF

J gene: TRBJ1-1
clone size: NA
D gene: TRBD1
V gene: TRBV18
CDR3 DNA: TGTGCCAGCTCACGAGCAGACAGGGGGCGCCTGAACACTGAAGCTTTCTTT
CDR3 protein: CASSRADRGRLNTEAFF

J gene: TRBJ2-3
clone size: NA
D gene: TRBD2
V gene: TRBV30
CDR3 DNA: TGTGCCTGGAGTTCTACAGGCGGGAGGCATACGCAGTATTTT
CDR3 protein: CAWSSTGGRHTQYF

J gene: TRBJ1-6
clone size: NA
D gene: TRBD1
V gene: TRBV10-3
CDR3 DNA: TGTGCCATCAGTGAGGGACAGGGCCCTTCACCCCTCCACTTT
CDR3 protein: CAISEGQGPSPLHF

J gene: TRBJ1-1
clone size: NA
D gene: TRBD1
V gene: TRBV19
CDR3 DNA: TGTGCCAGTAGTATACTGACAGGGGGCCACGGGAACACTGAAGCTTTCTTT
CDR3 protein: CASSILTGGHGNTEAFF

J gene: TRBJ2-1
clone size: NA
D gene: TRBD2
V gene: TRBV28
CDR3 DNA: TGTGCCAGCAGTCTATTTCCTAGCGGGGGATTGGATGAGCAGTTCTTC
CDR3 protein: CASSLFPSGGLDEQFF

J gene: TRBJ2-1
clone size: NA
D gene: NA
V gene: TRBV24-1
CDR3 DNA: TGTGCCACCAGTGATCCCGGGCCCCGGGGCTCCTACAATGAGCAGTTCTTC
CDR3 protein: CATSDPGPRGSYNEQFF

J gene: TRBJ2-3
clone size: NA
D gene: TRBD2
V gene: TRBV7-2
CDR3 DNA: TGTGCCAGCAAAAAAGAAGGGCCTAGCGGCAGAGCAGATACGCAGTATTTT
CDR3 protein: CASKKEGPSGRADTQYF

J gene: TRBJ2-5
clone size: NA
D gene: TRBD2
V gene: TRBV13
CDR3 DNA: TGTGCCAGCAGCCCCAGCCCGTCGTTATTGGGAGGGCCTCAAGAGACCCAGTACTTC
CDR3 protein: CASSPSPSLLGGPQETQYF

J gene: TRBJ2-3
clone size: NA
D gene: TRBD1
V gene: TRBV10-3
CDR3 DNA: TGTGCCATCAGTGAGTCCCGGGACAGAAGCACAGATACGCAGTATTTT
CDR3 protein: CAISESRDRSTDTQYF

J gene: TRBJ2-3
clone size: NA
D gene: NA
V gene: TRBV19
CDR3 DNA: TGTGCCAGTTGGGGGGGCTCCACAGATACGCAGTATTTT
CDR3 protein: CASWGGSTDTQYF

J gene: TRBJ1-1
clone size: few
D gene: NA
V gene: TRBV28
CDR3 DNA: TGTGCTATCAAGAGGGTAGCTGAAGCTTTCTTT
CDR3 protein: CAIKRVAEAFF

J gene: TRBJ1-3
clone size: once
D gene: NA
V gene: TRBV13
CDR3 DNA: TGTGCCAGCAGCTCGCTGCAGGGTTTTACTGGAAACACCATATATTTT
CDR3 protein: CASSSLQGFTGNTIYF

J gene: TRBJ2-1
clone size: once
D gene: TRBD1
V gene: TRBV18
CDR3 DNA: TGTGCCAGCTCACCAAATACAGGGGGTTCCTACAATGAGCAGTTCTTC
CDR3 protein: CASSPNTGGSYNEQFF

J gene: TRBJ2-7
clone size: NA
D gene: NA
V gene: TRBV10-3
CDR3 DNA: TGTGCCATCAGTAAACAGGGATCCTACGAGCAGTACTTC
CDR3 protein: CAISKQGSYEQYF

J gene: TRBJ2-7
clone size: NA
D gene: TRBD2
V gene: TRBV2
CDR3 DNA: TGTGCCAGCAGTCCTAGACTAGCGGGAGATCAGGAGCAGTACTTC
CDR3 protein: CASSPRLAGDQEQYF

J gene: TRBJ1-2
clone size: NA
D gene: NA
V gene: TRBV4-2
CDR3 DNA: TGTGCCAGCAGCCAAGAGGGGGACAAACCTTATGGCTACACCTTC
CDR3 protein: CASSQEGDKPYGYTF